Here is one T cell receptor beta chain with its context. No antigen is known for it. The entry originates in a study of siplizumab effects on memory and regulatory T cells. Mixed lymphocyte reaction cells underwent five to six days of coculture at 37°C. CDR1 and CDR2 (germline): WSHSY, SAAADI. The CDR3 contains 17 residues. Trimming left V 0 bases short and J 7 bases short, with 22 bases between. Some clones are missing from TCRdb's copy, which holds only in-frame ones; the method was immunoSEQ multiplex PCR. The table includes over 2,500 clones, approximately 54% detected once. This clonotype was obtained from a human donor in good health; the cells came from an allogeneic mixed lymphocyte reaction. The sample comprised CFSE-low (dividing) CD4+ T cells sorted from an allogeneic mixed lymphocyte reaction. This rearrangement joins TRBV10-2 to TRBJ2-7; D tentatively reads TRBD1 or TRBD2 (5 bases each). CDR3 in DNA: TGCGCCAGCAGTGAGTCGACTCCGGCTAGTGGGACCCGGGAGCAGTACTTC. It is translated as CASSESTPASGTREQYF.